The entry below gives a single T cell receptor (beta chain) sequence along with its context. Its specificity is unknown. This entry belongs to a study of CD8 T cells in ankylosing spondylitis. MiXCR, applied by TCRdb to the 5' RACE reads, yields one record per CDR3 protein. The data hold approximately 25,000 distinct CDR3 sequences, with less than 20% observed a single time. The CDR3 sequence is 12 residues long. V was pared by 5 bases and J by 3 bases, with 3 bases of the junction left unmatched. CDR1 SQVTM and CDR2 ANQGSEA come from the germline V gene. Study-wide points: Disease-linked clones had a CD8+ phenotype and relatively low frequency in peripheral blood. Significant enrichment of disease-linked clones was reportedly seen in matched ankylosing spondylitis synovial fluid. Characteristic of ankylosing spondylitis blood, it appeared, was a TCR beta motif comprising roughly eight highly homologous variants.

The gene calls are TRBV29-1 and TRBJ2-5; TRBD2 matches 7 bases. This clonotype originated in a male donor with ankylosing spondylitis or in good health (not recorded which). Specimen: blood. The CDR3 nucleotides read TGCAGCGTTCTCAGCGGGGAAGAGACCCAGTACTTC. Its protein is CSVLSGEETQYF.